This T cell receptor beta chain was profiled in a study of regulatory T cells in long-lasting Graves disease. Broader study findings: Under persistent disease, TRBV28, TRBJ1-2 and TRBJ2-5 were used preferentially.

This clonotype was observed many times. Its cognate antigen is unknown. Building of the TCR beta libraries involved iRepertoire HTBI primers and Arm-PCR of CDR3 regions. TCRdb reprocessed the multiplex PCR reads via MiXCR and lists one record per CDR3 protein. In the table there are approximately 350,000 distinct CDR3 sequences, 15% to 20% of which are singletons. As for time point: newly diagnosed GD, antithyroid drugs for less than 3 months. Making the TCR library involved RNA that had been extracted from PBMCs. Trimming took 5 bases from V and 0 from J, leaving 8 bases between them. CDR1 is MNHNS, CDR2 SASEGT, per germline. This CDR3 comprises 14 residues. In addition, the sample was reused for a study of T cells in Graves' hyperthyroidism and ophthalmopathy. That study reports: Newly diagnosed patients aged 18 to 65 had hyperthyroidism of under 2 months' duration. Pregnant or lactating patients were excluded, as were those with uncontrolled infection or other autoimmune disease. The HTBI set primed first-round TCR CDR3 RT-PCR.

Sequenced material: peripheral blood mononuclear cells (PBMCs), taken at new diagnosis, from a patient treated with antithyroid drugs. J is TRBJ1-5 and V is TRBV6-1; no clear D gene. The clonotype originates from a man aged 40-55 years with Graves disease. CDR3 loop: CASSKDFSNQPQHF. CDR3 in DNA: TGTGCCAGCAGTAAGGATTTTAGCAATCAGCCCCAGCATTTT.